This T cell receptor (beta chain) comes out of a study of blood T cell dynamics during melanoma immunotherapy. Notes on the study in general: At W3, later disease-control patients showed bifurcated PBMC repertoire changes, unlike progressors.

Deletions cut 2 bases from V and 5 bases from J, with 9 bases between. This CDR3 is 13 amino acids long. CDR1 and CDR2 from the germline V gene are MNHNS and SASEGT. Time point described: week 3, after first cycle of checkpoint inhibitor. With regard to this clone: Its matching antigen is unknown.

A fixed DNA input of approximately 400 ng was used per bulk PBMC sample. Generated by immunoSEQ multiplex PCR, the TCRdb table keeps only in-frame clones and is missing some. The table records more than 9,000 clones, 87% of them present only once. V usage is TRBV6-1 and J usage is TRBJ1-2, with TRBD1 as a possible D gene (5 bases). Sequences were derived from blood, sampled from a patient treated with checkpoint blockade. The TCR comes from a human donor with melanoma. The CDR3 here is CASSERTRYGYTF. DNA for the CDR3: TGTGCCAGCAGTGAAAGGACAAGATATGGCTACACCTTC.